This TCR beta chain was sequenced during a study of vaccination effects on CD4 cells after COVID-19 (dated by TCRdb to 2021 to 2024). Turning to the overall study: Each participant received two doses of an mRNA SARS-CoV-2 vaccine, either BNT162b2 or mRNA-1273. In both COVID-19 convalescent patients and infection-naive vaccine recipients, the study compared SARS-CoV-2 spike-specific CD4+ TCR repertoires from before mRNA vaccination with those from after it. The Oncomine TCR Beta short-read assay on an Illumina iSeq 100 was used to sequence cultures from other donors in the study. Altogether, around eleven COVID-19 convalescent patients and several SARS-CoV-2-naive healthy vaccine recipients made up the full study. The research as a whole found: The study was limited by a small number of convalescent patients, and early post-infection timepoints were lacking. Among healthy vaccine recipients, nearly all vaccine-induced clones were SARS-CoV-2 mono-reactive, and just 1 of 255 was cross-reactive with common cold coronaviruses. Both infection-induced and vaccine-induced clones contracted markedly at late post-vaccination timepoints, which is consistent with waning T cell responses.

The library was prepared using the immunoSEQ multiplex PCR assay. TCR beta CDR3 sequencing was performed on DNA from the cultured, isolated CD4+ T cells. From the authors' description of their analysis: The analysis removed non-productive TCR sequences, trimmed reads to the CDR3 region, and retained only CDR3s that were 7 or more amino acids long. The MANAFEST web app was used to identify antigen-specific clonotypes by comparing expansion in peptide wells with expansion in reference cultures. For clones to be considered positive, expansion at FDR<0.05 versus reference and all other wells, an odds ratio above 5, and a frequency above 0.1% in two replicate wells were required. A clonotype was defined as cross-reactive if the clonotype was significantly expanded both in SARS-CoV-2 spike wells and in at least one common cold coronavirus spike condition. Using the stringdist R package, CDR3 similarity was measured by Levenshtein distance, and unrooted trees were constructed with ape in R 3.6.1. TCRdb re-hosts the immuneACCESS table, in-frame sequences only. Its copies lack some clones; in the studies checked, an unresolved V gene accounts for under half of them, and the cause for the rest is not known. D and trimming were read from the DNA, whereas the V and J calls and clone size are those reported in that table. In this sample the table shows around 60,000 clones, roughly four fifths of which occur a single time. Roughly 3.1% of the sample is held by the ten biggest clonotypes.

A note on this clone: Its antigen is unknown. At one boundary the junction diverges from the germline segment, which might be a read error.

The ViraFEST assay stimulated PBMC with viral peptide pools and then used TCR sequencing to identify antigen-specific CD4+ T cell clonotypes by expansion. After more than nine days of culture, CD4+ T cells were isolated with the EasySep CD4+ T cell isolation kit. None of the healthy vaccine recipients had a prior SARS-CoV-2 infection, which was confirmed by nucleocapsid antibody tests that came back negative both before and after vaccination. Each well held some 1.9 million PBMC cultured in IMDM containing approximately 5.3% human AB serum, 9.5 to 10 IU/ml IL-2 and gentamicin, along with roughly 10 ug/ml peptides. On days 3 and 7, half of the culture medium was replaced with fresh IL-2-containing medium. Unless noted otherwise, every peptide stimulation condition was grown in triplicate wells. Using Ficoll-Paque Plus gradient centrifugation, PBMC were separated from whole blood and then either used fresh or cryopreserved at -140C. The overlapping peptide pools covered the spike proteins of SARS-CoV-2 as well as those of the common cold coronaviruses HCoV-NL63, HCoV-OC43 and HCoV-229E. The QIAamp micro DNA kit was used to extract genomic DNA from the cultured CD4+ T cells.

The CDR3 numbers 16 residues from cysteine through phenylalanine. Only the CDR3 part of the read is kept: 48 bases, read in frame from the first base. Via the germline V gene, CDR1 is SGHTA and CDR2 FQGTGA. The chain couples TRBV7-3 to TRBJ2-6; the D gene remains uncertain. Source: CD4+ T cells from PBMCs cultured with HCoV-NL63 spike peptides, taken before COVID-19 vaccination. Interpreted using the paper, the cell subset or site label stands for: HCoV-NL63 spike overlapping peptide pool stimulation. This TCR was sampled from a human donor who received a COVID-19 vaccine. The sequenced DNA: TGTGCCAGCAGCATAACAACAGCCTCTGGGGCCAACGTCCTGACTTTC. The encoded protein is CASSITTASGANVLTF.